The clone carrying this TCR beta chain has just a few counts. Its antigen is currently unknown. This sample is part of a study of T cells in Graves' hyperthyroidism and ophthalmopathy. Uncontrolled infections, other autoimmune diseases, pregnancy or lactation led to exclusion of patients. It was 8 to 10 ml of fresh peripheral blood that supplied the PBMCs. RNA transcripts yielded amplified TCR beta CDR3 regions. Researchers ran a first-round RT-PCR on the TCR CDR3 using the HTBI primer set. Using its own MiXCR run on the multiplex PCR reads, TCRdb lists one record per CDR3 protein. The repertoire includes approximately 600,000 distinct CDR3 sequences, 14% of them detected once, and about 7% sits in the top ten. J was trimmed by 3 bases and V by 5 bases; bases with no gene match: 9. The CDR3 is 14 amino acids. Germline CDR1 and CDR2: SQVTM and ANQGSEA. Study findings and constraints: Ophthalmopathy and stable hyperthyroidism were told apart by a 13 V-J model.

The rearrangement uses TRBV29-1 and TRBJ2-7, with 8 positions matching TRBD1. This clonotype was obtained from a woman aged 18-30 years with Graves' ophthalmopathy. Sequencing was done on a sample of blood. CDR3 coding DNA: TGCAGCGTTCGAGGGACAGGTCGACTCTACGAGCAGTACTTC. Translated, it gives CSVRGTGRLYEQYF.